These 20 T cell receptor beta chains came from one sample sequenced in a study of pediatric ulcerative colitis. During colonoscopy, one to two rectal pinch biopsies were collected. The repertoire was sequenced with immunoSEQ multiplex PCR; TCRdb's copy has only in-frame clones and lacks some. Among about 36,000 clones listed, around four fifths were seen once. The specimen sequenced was gut tissue. These receptors all come from a boy younger than 18 with moderate ulcerative colitis.

The chain carries TRBV4-1 and TRBJ1-5; D may be TRBD1 (6 bases). This CDR3 is 15 amino acids long. V dropped 0 bases and J dropped 7 bases, with 13 bases sitting between them. Per the germline V gene, CDR1 is MGHRA and CDR2 is YSYEKL. The DNA of the CDR3 is TGCGCCAGCAGCCAAGATTGGACAGCCGTCCAGCCCCAGCATTTT. It yields the protein CASSQDWTAVQPQHF.

This CDR3 is CASSQGHGETQYF. CDR3 nucleotides: TGTGCCAGCAGCCAAGGCCATGGGGAGACCCAGTACTTC. This chain connects TRBV14 to TRBJ2-5; D gene ambiguous. Per germline, CDR1 SGHDN and CDR2 FVKESK. V shed 1 base and J shed 5 bases, with 8 bases lying between them. There are 13 residues in the CDR3.

V and J are TRBV7-8 and TRBJ1-1; weak D call: TRBD1 (6 bases). V lost 4 bases and J lost 0, with 12 bases in between. Per germline, CDR1 SGHVS and CDR2 FQNEAQ. The CDR3 consists of 15 residues. CDR3 in amino acids: CASSSRAGVNTEAFF. In nucleotides, the CDR3 is TGTGCCAGCAGCTCGCGGGCAGGGGTGAACACTGAAGCTTTCTTT. Full variable domain (remainder filled in from reference TRBV7-8 and TRBJ1-1): GAGVSQSPRYKVAKRGQDVALRCDPISGHVSLFWYQQALGQGPEFLTYFQNEAQLDKSGLPSDRFFAERPEGSVSTLKIQRTQQEDSAVYLCASSSRAGVNTEAFFGQGTRLTVV.

This clone was detected a few times. The V call is TRBV5-4, the J call TRBJ1-2, with TRBD1 matching 8 bases. V was pared by 2 bases and J by 0 bases, with 3 bases of the junction left unmatched. The CDR3 has 15 residues. The germline CDR1 and CDR2 sequences are SGHNT and YYREEE (reference sequence). This CDR3 reads CASSFGQGANYGYTF. The CDR3, as DNA: TGTGCCAGCAGCTTTGGACAGGGAGCTAACTATGGCTACACCTTC.

This chain links TRBV2 with TRBJ2-5; D gene uncertain. Trimming cost V 5 bases and J 7 bases, with 8 bases left between them. The CDR3 runs to 11 residues. CDR1 and CDR2 from the germline V gene are SNHLY and FYNNEI. The CDR3 here is CASSSSGTQYF. DNA of the CDR3: TGTGCCAGCAGTTCGTCCGGGACCCAGTACTTC.

This clone is classed as medium-sized. The junction differs from germline at one of its ends, possibly a read error. The V call is TRBV19, the J call TRBJ1-2; 10 nucleotides match TRBD1. Germline CDR1 is LNHDA and CDR2 is SQIVND (reference sequence). The CDR3 runs to 16 residues. The CDR3 loop reads CASSEGQGTTNHGYTF. The DNA of the CDR3 is TGTGCCAGTAGTGAGGGACAGGGGACAACTAACCATGGCTACACCTTC.

This clone was seen just once. The chain carries TRBV30 and TRBJ1-3; D unclear. This CDR3 is built from 14 residues. Germline values: CDR1 GTSNPN, CDR2 SVGIG (reference sequence). The germline V and J ends were trimmed by 7 bases and 0 bases, with 13 bases remaining between them. Here the CDR3 DNA reads TGTGCCTTGGACGCAGGAGTCTCTGGAAACACCATATATTTT. It codes for CALDAGVSGNTIYF.

This chain uses TRBV28 with TRBJ2-3; 11 bases fit TRBD2. CDR1 is MDHEN, CDR2 SYDVKM, per germline. This CDR3 region has 17 residues. Trimming at V came to 4 bases and at J to 0 bases, leaving 6 bases not matched to a gene. CDR3 nucleotides: TGTGCCAGCAGTTCGTTAGCGGGGGGGGCTAGCACAGATACGCAGTATTTT. As protein: CASSSLAGGASTDTQYF.

The chain links TRBV27 to TRBJ1-1; D is ambiguous. This CDR3 has 16 residues. Germline V CDR1 and CDR2: MNHEY, SMNVEV (reference sequence). With 3 bases removed from V and 4 bases from J, the gap between germline ends came to 18 bases. For the CDR3, the DNA is TGTGCCAGCAGTTTTTCCTCGGTCAGGTTTAGCACTGAAGCTTTCTTT. It codes for CASSFSSVRFSTEAFF.

The rearrangement joins TRBV12-5 to TRBJ2-6; D uncertain. Per germline, CDR1 LGHNT and CDR2 FRNRAP. Trimming left V 3 bases short and J 0 bases short, with 9 bases between. The CDR3 contains 16 residues. CDR3 amino acids: CASGLGRSSGANVLTF. CDR3 coding DNA: TGTGCTAGTGGTTTAGGACGTAGCTCTGGGGCCAACGTCCTGACTTTC.

J is TRBJ2-2 and V is TRBV2; 9 positions agree with TRBD2. Germline-derived CDR1 and CDR2 are SNHLY and FYNNEI. The CDR3 is 15 residues long. V dropped 5 bases and J dropped 7; count of bases not matched to a gene: 8. The CDR3 region is CASSWLAGAVGELFF. DNA for the CDR3: TGTGCCAGCAGTTGGTTAGCGGGGGCGGTCGGGGAGCTGTTTTTT.

The CDR3 DNA follows: TGTGCCAGCAGACCACAGGGGGCGCCGACTAATGAAAAACTGTTTTTT. Protein: CASRPQGAPTNEKLFF. The gene calls are TRBV28 and TRBJ1-4, with TRBD1 identical over 9 bases. The CDR3 has 16 residues. Germline V gives CDR1 MDHEN, CDR2 SYDVKM. V gave up 6 bases and J gave up 2 bases; unmatched junction bases: 7. Combining the CDR3 with reference TRBV28 and TRBJ1-4 gives the whole variable domain DVKVTQSSRYLVKRTGEKVFLECVQDMDHENMFWYRQDPGLGLRLIYFSYDVKMKEKGDIPEGYSVSREKKERFSLILESASTNQTSMYLCASRPQGAPTNEKLFFGSGTQLSVL.

The gene calls are TRBV18 and TRBJ2-7; D may be TRBD1 (5 bases). With 9 bases removed from V and 0 bases from J, the gap between germline ends came to 12 bases. Germline-derived CDR1 and CDR2 are KGHSH and LQKENI. The CDR3 is made up of 13 amino acids. CDR3 nucleotides: TGTGCCAGTCACCGACAGCCCTCCTACGAGCAGTACTTC. Protein: CASHRQPSYEQYF.

The sample holds a few counts of this clone. CDR3 DNA sequence: TGTGCCAGCAGCTTAGTGGGGGCGAGTGAGCAGTTCTTC. As protein: CASSLVGASEQFF. This chain links TRBV7-9 with TRBJ2-1; tentative D call: TRBD1 (6 bases). The ends were cut back, 1 base at V and 9 bases at J, with 10 bases in the middle. The CDR3 runs to 13 residues. CDR1 is SEHNR and CDR2 is FQNEAQ in the germline V gene (reference sequence).

The V and J genes are TRBV19 and TRBJ1-2; D might be TRBD1 (6 bases). The CDR3 spans 15 residues. Germline CDR1 reads LNHDA; CDR2 reads SQIVND (reference sequence). Trimming cost V 1 base and J 3 bases, with 12 bases left between them. This chain's CDR3 is CASSIVPGAHYGYTF. Here the CDR3 DNA reads TGTGCCAGTAGTATAGTTCCAGGGGCGCACTATGGCTACACCTTC.

The V and J genes are TRBV27 and TRBJ2-6; D is uncertain. The CDR3 has 15 amino acids. V lost 0 bases, J lost 1 base, and 4 bases lay in between. Per the germline V gene, CDR1 is MNHEY and CDR2 is SMNVEV (reference sequence). The CDR3 nucleotides read TGTGCCAGCAGTTTATCAAATTCTGGGGCCAACGTCCTGACTTTC. Translation: CASSLSNSGANVLTF.

This sequence joins TRBV7-2 and TRBJ2-5; 7 nucleotides line up with TRBD2. Losses at the gene ends were 2 bases for V and 0 bases for J; bases not matched to a gene: 6. Germline V CDR1 and CDR2: SGHTA, FQGNSA. CDR3 size: 16 residues. The CDR3 loop reads CASSLMASGYQETQYF. The CDR3 DNA follows: TGTGCCAGCAGCTTAATGGCTAGCGGCTACCAAGAGACCCAGTACTTC.

V gene TRBV29-1 combines with J gene TRBJ2-7, with 7 bases matching TRBD2. CDR1 is SQVTM and CDR2 is ANQGSEA in the germline V gene. Trimming cost V 3 bases and J 5 bases; bases outside gene matches: 10. The CDR3 sequence is 14 residues long. This CDR3 is CSVEKGGGGDEQYF. The CDR3 nucleotides read TGCAGCGTTGAGAAGGGCGGGGGTGGCGACGAGCAGTACTTC.

The chain links TRBV28 to TRBJ1-6, with TRBD1 as a possible D gene (5 bases). Germline V gene data show CDR1 as MDHEN and CDR2 as SYDVKM. Trimming pared 8 bases from V and 2 bases from J, leaving 13 bases between. The CDR3 is 15 amino acids. CDR3 nucleotides: TGTGCCAGCGGGGGGAATAGCCCCTATAATTCACCCCTCCACTTT. This sequence encodes CASGGNSPYNSPLHF.

The V and J genes are TRBV30 and TRBJ1-4; possibly TRBD1 for D (6 bases). Germline V CDR1 and CDR2: GTSNPN, SVGIG (reference sequence). Trimming removed 6 bases at V and 4 bases at J, with 9 bases between. The CDR3 is 12 amino acids. CDR3 DNA: TGTGCCTGCTCAGGGGATAATGAAAAACTGTTTTTT. Amino acids: CACSGDNEKLFF.